Listed below are T cell receptor beta chains from one sample, sequenced in a study of blood T cell repertoires in COVID-19. Some clones are missing from TCRdb's copy, which holds only in-frame ones; the method was immunoSEQ multiplex PCR. The sample lists about 55,000 clones, about 90% occurring once. The sample was peripheral blood. Source of these receptors: a human donor with active COVID-19. The donor label of this sample is uncertain. CDR3s include the opening cysteine and the closing phenylalanine or tryptophan. The size field is filled for only some rows; it gives once, few, many or a size class.

v_call | clone_size | cdr3_length | cdr3_aa
TRBV18 | . | 14 | CASSPLEQGAGYTF
TRBV6-5 | . | 15 | CASSRRGDDTDTQYF
TRBV19 | . | 15 | CASSIQSGTLNEQFF
TRBV6-1 | . | 15 | CASSEGTGKGQPQHF
TRBV19 | . | 14 | CASSMTGEYNEQFF
TRBV19 | . | 15 | CASSIALAGIGEQYF
TRBV2 | . | 16 | CASTRLAGGTTDTQYF
TRBV6-5 | once | 13 | CASSYSFSETQYF
TRBV19 | . | 15 | CASAYERGGIDTQYF
TRBV7-9 | . | 13 | CASSRQGNYGYTF
TRBV19 | medium-sized | 11 | CATRQNTEAFF
TRBV18 | . | 14 | CASSPQGVENEQYF
TRBV7-2 | once | 13 | CASSPTLQETQYF
TRBV7-2 | . | 15 | CASSLAGTSWETQYF
TRBV25-1 | . | 14 | CASSEYGQTYEQYF